Listed here is a single T cell receptor beta chain. The target antigen is unknown. There are 18 residues in the CDR3. Trimming took 5 bases from V and 4 from J; bases not matched to a gene: 20. From germline, CDR1 is DFQATT and CDR2 SNEGSKA (reference sequence). This sample was taken from a study of T cells in Graves' hyperthyroidism and ophthalmopathy. For the study at large: It was at initial diagnosis, before any treatment, that peripheral blood was collected. Study findings and constraints: Through a model of 13 V-J features, ophthalmopathy was separated from stable hyperthyroidism. Most thyroid clonotypes expanded above 0.001 were also detected in blood.

What was amplified from RNA transcripts were TCR beta CDR3 regions. Researchers ran a first-round RT-PCR on the TCR CDR3 using the HTBI primer set. MiXCR, applied by TCRdb to the multiplex PCR reads, yields one record per CDR3 protein. The table shows approximately 410,000 distinct CDR3 sequences, with approximately 15% occurring only once. Graves' hyperthyroidism was deemed stable given no ophthalmopathy progression within 18 months. Material: blood. The chain is built from TRBV20-1 and TRBJ1-1; TRBD1 agrees at 9 bases. This TCR was sampled from a woman aged 18-35 years with Graves' hyperthyroidism. CDR3 residues: CSAHKLQGAGLKPTEAFF. The CDR3 DNA reads as TGCAGTGCTCACAAGCTACAGGGGGCGGGCCTAAAACCCACTGAAGCTTTCTTT.